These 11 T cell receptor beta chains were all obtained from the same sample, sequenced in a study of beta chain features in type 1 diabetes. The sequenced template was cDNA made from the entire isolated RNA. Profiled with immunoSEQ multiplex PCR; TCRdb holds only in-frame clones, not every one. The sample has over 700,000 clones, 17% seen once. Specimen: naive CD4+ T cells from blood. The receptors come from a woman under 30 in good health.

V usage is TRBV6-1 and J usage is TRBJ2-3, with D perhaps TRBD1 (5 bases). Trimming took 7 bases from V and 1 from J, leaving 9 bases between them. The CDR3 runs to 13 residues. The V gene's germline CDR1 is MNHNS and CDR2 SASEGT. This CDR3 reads CASIRAGTDTQYF. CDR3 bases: TGTGCCAGCATCAGGGCGGGCACAGATACGCAGTATTTT.

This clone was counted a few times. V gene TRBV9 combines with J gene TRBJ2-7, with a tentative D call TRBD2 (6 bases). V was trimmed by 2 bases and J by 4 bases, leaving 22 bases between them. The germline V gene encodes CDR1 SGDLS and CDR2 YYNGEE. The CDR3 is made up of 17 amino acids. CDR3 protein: CASSVGLMTHGGYEQYF. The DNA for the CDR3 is TGTGCCAGCAGCGTGGGGCTTATGACACACGGGGGTTACGAGCAGTACTTC.

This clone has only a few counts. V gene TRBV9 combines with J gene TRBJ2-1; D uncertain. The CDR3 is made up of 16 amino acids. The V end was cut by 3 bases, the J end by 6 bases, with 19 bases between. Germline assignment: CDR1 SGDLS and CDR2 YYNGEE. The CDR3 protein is CASSAPARNLGNEQFF. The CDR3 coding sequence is TGTGCCAGCAGCGCCCCGGCGAGAAATCTGGGCAATGAGCAGTTCTTC.

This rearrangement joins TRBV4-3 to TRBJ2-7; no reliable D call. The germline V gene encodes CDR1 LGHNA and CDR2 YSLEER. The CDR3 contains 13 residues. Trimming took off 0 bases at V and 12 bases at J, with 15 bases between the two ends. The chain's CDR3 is CASSQEYPDPPYF. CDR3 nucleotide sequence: TGCGCCAGCAGCCAAGAGTACCCAGACCCGCCGTACTTC.

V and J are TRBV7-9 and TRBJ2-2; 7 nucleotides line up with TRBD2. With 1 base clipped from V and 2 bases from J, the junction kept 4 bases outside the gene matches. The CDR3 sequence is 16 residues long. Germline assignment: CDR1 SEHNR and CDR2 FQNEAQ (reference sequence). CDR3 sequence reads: CASSLVASGNTGELFF. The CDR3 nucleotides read TGTGCCAGCAGCTTAGTGGCTAGCGGAAACACCGGGGAGCTGTTTTTT.

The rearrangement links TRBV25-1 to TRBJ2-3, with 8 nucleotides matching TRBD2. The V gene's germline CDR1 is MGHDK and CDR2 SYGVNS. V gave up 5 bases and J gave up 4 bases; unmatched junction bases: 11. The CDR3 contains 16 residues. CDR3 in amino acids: CASSRAPAGGADTQYF. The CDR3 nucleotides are TGTGCCAGCAGTCGAGCCCCTGCGGGAGGTGCAGATACGCAGTATTTT.

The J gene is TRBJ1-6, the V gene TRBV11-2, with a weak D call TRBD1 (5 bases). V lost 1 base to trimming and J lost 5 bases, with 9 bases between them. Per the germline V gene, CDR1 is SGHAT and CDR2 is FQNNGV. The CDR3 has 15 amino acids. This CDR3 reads CASSLVGRHNSPLHF. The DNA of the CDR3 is TGTGCCAGCAGCTTAGTGGGACGGCATAATTCACCCCTCCACTTT.

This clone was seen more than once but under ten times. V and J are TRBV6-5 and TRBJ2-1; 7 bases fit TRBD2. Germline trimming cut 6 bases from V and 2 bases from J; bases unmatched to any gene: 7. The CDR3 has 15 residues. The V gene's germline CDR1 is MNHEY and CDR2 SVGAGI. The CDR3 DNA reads TGTGCCAGCAGGCGGAGGGCGGGAGCCTACAATGAGCAGTTCTTC. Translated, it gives CASRRRAGAYNEQFF.

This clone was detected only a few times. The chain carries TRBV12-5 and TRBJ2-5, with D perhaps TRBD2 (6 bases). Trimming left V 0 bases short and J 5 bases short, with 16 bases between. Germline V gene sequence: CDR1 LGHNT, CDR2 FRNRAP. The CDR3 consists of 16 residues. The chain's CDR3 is CASGLVFGRPHETQYF. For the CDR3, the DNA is TGTGCTAGTGGTTTGGTTTTCGGGAGACCCCATGAGACCCAGTACTTC.

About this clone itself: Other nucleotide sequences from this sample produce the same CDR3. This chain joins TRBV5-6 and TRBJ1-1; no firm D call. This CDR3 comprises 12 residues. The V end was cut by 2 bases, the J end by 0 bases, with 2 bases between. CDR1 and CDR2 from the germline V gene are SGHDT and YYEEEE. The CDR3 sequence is CASSLMNTEAFF. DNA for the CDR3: TGTGCCAGCAGCTTAATGAACACTGAAGCTTTCTTT.

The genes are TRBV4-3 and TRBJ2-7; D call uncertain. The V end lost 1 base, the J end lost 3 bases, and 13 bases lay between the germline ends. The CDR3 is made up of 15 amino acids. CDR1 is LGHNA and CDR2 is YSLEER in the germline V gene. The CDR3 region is CASSQGTWRHYEQYF. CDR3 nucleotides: TGCGCCAGCAGCCAAGGGACGTGGCGGCACTACGAGCAGTACTTC.